Below, 28 T cell receptor beta chains from the same sample are listed, as sequenced in a study of blood T cell repertoires in COVID-19. Generated by immunoSEQ multiplex PCR, the TCRdb table keeps only in-frame clones and is missing some. There are more than 200,000 clones in the sample; around 89% occur only once, and under 5% lies in the top ten. Sequencing was done on a sample of PBMCs or T cells enriched from blood (not recorded which). These receptors were obtained from a woman in her thirties who had recovered from COVID-19.

This rearrangement joins TRBV5-1 to TRBJ1-4; no firm D call. This CDR3 is 13 amino acids long. CDR1 SGHRS and CDR2 YFSETQ come from the germline V gene. The V end was cut by 4 bases, the J end by 7 bases, with 11 bases between. CDR3 residues: CASSPTVGEKLFF. CDR3 in DNA: TGCGCCAGCAGCCCCACAGTCGGTGAAAAACTGTTTTTT.

This chain connects TRBV14 to TRBJ2-1; D ambiguous. From germline, CDR1 is SGHDN and CDR2 FVKESK. The CDR3 is 16 residues long. The V and J ends lost 3 bases and 6 bases respectively, with 18 bases between them. The CDR3 region is CASSQFLGTTINEQFF. CDR3 sequence (DNA): TGTGCCAGCAGCCAGTTCCTAGGTACCACGATCAATGAGCAGTTCTTC.

CDR3 DNA: TGTGCCAGCTCACCACCGGGGGGGGTGTATAATGAGCAGTTCTTC. It yields the protein CASSPPGGVYNEQFF. This sequence joins TRBV18 and TRBJ2-1, with TRBD2 matching 7 bases. The CDR3 length is 15 residues. Germline V gives CDR1 KGHSH, CDR2 LQKENI. V lost 0 bases, J lost 7 bases, and 6 bases stayed unmatched.

V usage is TRBV21-1 and J usage is TRBJ1-5; no check of the table's D call, TRBD1, against the DNA was made. TRBV21-1 is flagged as a pseudogene. This CDR3 has 17 residues. This CDR3 is CASSKGGTGDYNQPQHF. CDR3 nucleotide sequence: TGTGCCAGCAGCAAAGGTGGGACAGGGGATTACAATCAGCCCCAGCATTTT.

This chain links TRBV30 with TRBJ2-7, with D uncertain. CDR3 length: 13 amino acids. The germline V gene encodes CDR1 GTSNPN and CDR2 SVGIG (reference sequence). V lost 0 bases and J 6 bases, leaving 12 bases between the germline ends. The DNA of the CDR3 is TGTGCCTGGAGTGTCGAAGCGCATTTCGAGCAGTACTTC. Amino acids: CAWSVEAHFEQYF.

This clone was seen more than once but under ten times. The rearrangement joins TRBV7-3 to TRBJ2-1, with D possibly being TRBD2 (7 bases). Trimming cost V 5 bases and J 5 bases, with 16 bases left between them. Per the germline V gene, CDR1 is SGHTA and CDR2 is FQGTGA. The CDR3 is 15 amino acids. The CDR3 reads CASSPDGGRDNEQFF. In DNA, the CDR3 is TGTGCCAGCAGCCCCGACGGGGGGCGCGACAATGAGCAGTTCTTC.

The chain uses TRBV30 and TRBJ2-3; 10 bases agree with TRBD2. Looked up from germline, CDR1 is GTSNPN and CDR2 is SVGIG (reference sequence). CDR3 length: 14 amino acids. V shed 5 bases, J shed 5 bases, and the junction held 7 bases outside the gene matches. CDR3 protein: CAWYLAGAGDTQYF. Here the CDR3 DNA reads TGTGCCTGGTATCTAGCGGGAGCGGGAGATACGCAGTATTTT.

CDR3 loop: CASKRGLPSSYNEQFF. DNA of the CDR3: TGTGCCAGTAAGCGGGGCCTCCCGAGCTCCTACAATGAGCAGTTCTTC. This chain joins TRBV19 and TRBJ2-1; the match to TRBD2 covers 7 bases. Germline V gives CDR1 LNHDA, CDR2 SQIVND (reference sequence). After removal of 7 bases from V and 0 bases from J, the junction contained 9 bases not matched to a gene. CDR3 length: 16 residues.

This clone appeared once. J is TRBJ1-2 and V is TRBV28; TRBD1 matches 7 bases. Per germline, CDR1 MDHEN and CDR2 SYDVKM. J gave up 8 bases and V 8 bases, and 17 bases lay outside the gene matches. The CDR3 totals 15 residues. CDR3 DNA sequence: TGTGCCAGCTTTGAAATAAGAAGGACAGGCCGCGGCTACACCTTC. This translates into CASFEIRRTGRGYTF.

This chain connects TRBV7-9 to TRBJ2-1; unclear D gene. V lost 5 bases and J 2 bases, leaving 4 bases between the germline ends. Germline V gene lookup returns CDR1 SEHNR and CDR2 FQNEAQ (reference sequence). The CDR3 has 12 amino acids. The CDR3 DNA reads TGTGCCAGCAGCCCAGCCTACAATGAGCAGTTCTTC. It specifies CASSPAYNEQFF.

This clone has a single count. This chain links TRBV4-3 with TRBJ2-2; 11 bases fit TRBD2. Unmatched junction bases numbered 4, after V lost 0 bases and J lost 1 base. Per the germline V gene, CDR1 is LGHNA and CDR2 is YSLEER. The CDR3 length is 18 residues. This chain's CDR3 is CASSQDIAGGGNTGELFF. In nucleotides, the CDR3 is TGCGCCAGCAGCCAAGATATAGCGGGAGGGGGGAACACCGGGGAGCTGTTTTTT.

The chain carries TRBV18 and TRBJ1-2; 7 bases are a match to TRBD1. CDR3 length: 14 amino acids. Losses at the gene ends were 0 bases for V and 8 bases for J; bases not matched to a gene: 6. Germline values: CDR1 KGHSH, CDR2 LQKENI. The CDR3 DNA sequence: TGTGCCAGCTCACCACCCAGACAGGGTTACGGCTACACCTTC. Translating gives CASSPPRQGYGYTF. Filled out from reference TRBV18 and TRBJ1-2, the complete variable domain reads NAGVMQNPRHLVRRRGQEARLRCSPMKGHSHVYWYRQLPEEGLKFMVYLQKENIIDESGMPKERFSAEFPKEGPSILRIQQVVRGDSAAYFCASSPPRQGYGYTFGSGTRLTVV.

This rearrangement joins TRBV15 to TRBJ1-1, with 7 nucleotides matching TRBD1. This CDR3 is 14 amino acids long. The germline V gene has CDR1 LNHNV and CDR2 YYDKDF (reference sequence). V dropped 0 bases and J dropped 11; count of bases not matched to a gene: 9. The CDR3 sequence is CATSRDGAQGRAFF. The CDR3 DNA sequence: TGTGCCACCAGCAGAGATGGGGCACAGGGGCGGGCTTTCTTT.

The J gene is TRBJ1-6, the V gene TRBV7-2; 8 bases are a match to TRBD1. J was trimmed by 6 bases and V by 8 bases; bases with no gene match: 6. There are 14 residues in the CDR3. Germline CDR1 and CDR2: SGHTA and FQGNSA. Written as DNA, the CDR3 is TGTGCCAGCCACATGGACAGGGTTAATTCACCCCTCCACTTT. Translation: CASHMDRVNSPLHF.

This sequence joins TRBV24-1 and TRBJ2-7; possibly TRBD1 for D (5 bases). V was cut by 9 bases and J by 2 bases, with 13 bases left in between. The CDR3 is made up of 13 amino acids. Germline lookup yields CDR1 KGHDR and CDR2 SFDVKD. The CDR3 DNA sequence: TGTGCCACCCGAGACAGTTCCACCTACGAGCAGTACTTC. This encodes CATRDSSTYEQYF.

In this sample, this clone turned up once. The chain is built from TRBV6-2 or TRBV6-3 and TRBJ2-5; D remains unclear. This CDR3 region has 11 residues. The germline CDR1 and CDR2 sequences are MNHEY and SVGEGT. V was shortened by 5 bases and J by 5 bases, with 6 bases between the two germline ends. The CDR3 reads CASSSTETQYF. The CDR3 nucleotides are TGTGCCAGCAGTAGCACGGAGACCCAGTACTTC.

The rearrangement links TRBV5-1 to TRBJ2-1; D not resolved. Between the trimmed V and J ends, which lost 8 bases and 3 bases, there was a span of 12 bases. Per the germline V gene, CDR1 is SGHRS and CDR2 is YFSETQ. The CDR3 loop spans 13 amino acids. CDR3 sequence (DNA): TGCGCCAGTACGAAAGAACACTACAATGAGCAGTTCTTC. Its protein is CASTKEHYNEQFF.

The rearrangement links TRBV18 to TRBJ1-6; D gene ambiguous. The CDR3 is 14 residues long. V lost 2 bases and J lost 5, with 7 bases in between. Germline V gene sequence: CDR1 KGHSH, CDR2 LQKENI. For the CDR3, the DNA is TGTGCCAGCTCACCAGAGGTGAATAATTCACCCCTCCACTTT. Its protein is CASSPEVNNSPLHF. The full variable domain, in which reference TRBV18 and TRBJ1-6 provide the parts outside the CDR3, is NAGVMQNPRHLVRRRGQEARLRCSPMKGHSHVYWYRQLPEEGLKFMVYLQKENIIDESGMPKERFSAEFPKEGPSILRIQQVVRGDSAAYFCASSPEVNNSPLHFGNGTRLTVT.

The chain links TRBV18 to TRBJ2-2; 9 bases map to TRBD2. V trimming: 0 bases; J trimming: 7 bases; junction bases outside the gene matches: 6. The germline V gene encodes CDR1 KGHSH and CDR2 LQKENI. The CDR3 is 16 residues long. The CDR3 DNA sequence: TGTGCCAGCTCACCACCGCTAGCGGGACGGGGCGGGGAGCTGTTTTTT. It codes for CASSPPLAGRGGELFF.

The rearrangement uses TRBV15 and TRBJ2-1; D unclear. CDR1 LNHNV and CDR2 YYDKDF come from the germline V gene (reference sequence). This CDR3 has 14 amino acids. Trimming left V 6 bases short and J 3 bases short, with 12 bases between. CDR3 sequence reads: CATSSEVGYNEQFF. For the CDR3, the DNA is TGTGCCACCAGTTCAGAGGTAGGCTACAATGAGCAGTTCTTC.

The rearrangement joins TRBV3-1 (or the pseudogene TRBV3-2) to TRBJ1-5; D gene ambiguous. The CDR3 runs 17 residues. Trimming shortened V by 6 bases and J by 1 base, and 19 bases separated the two germline ends. Per the germline V gene, CDR1 is LGHDT and CDR2 is YNNKEL (reference sequence). The CDR3 DNA reads as TGTGCCAGCAGTGGCGGCTCGCGGGCCCAAAGCAATCAGCCCCAGCATTTT. Amino acid sequence: CASSGGSRAQSNQPQHF.

The V gene is TRBV29-1, the J gene TRBJ1-5; D unresolved. CDR3 size: 13 residues. Germline CDR1 and CDR2: SQVTM and ANQGSEA. Trimming shortened V by 4 bases and J by 3 bases, and 10 bases separated the two germline ends. The CDR3 DNA is TGCAGCGTTGCGCTGGCACCCAATCAGCCCCAGCATTTT. Amino acid sequence: CSVALAPNQPQHF.

The chain joins TRBV29-1 to TRBJ1-1; the D gene is possibly TRBD1 (5 bases). Between the trimmed V and J ends, which lost 7 bases and 0 bases, there was a span of 12 bases. The CDR3 length is 13 residues. Germline V lookup: CDR1 SQVTM, CDR2 ANQGSEA. CDR3 loop: CSAHRSMNTEAFF. In nucleotides, the CDR3 is TGCAGCGCTCACAGGAGCATGAACACTGAAGCTTTCTTT.

The chain employs TRBV27 and TRBJ2-5, with 7 nucleotides matching TRBD2. The CDR3 contains 15 residues. From germline, CDR1 is MNHEY and CDR2 SMNVEV (reference sequence). With 7 bases clipped from V and 5 bases from J, the junction kept 13 bases outside the gene matches. The CDR3, as DNA: TGTGCCAGCATGTCTGCGGGAGCCCTTCGGGAGACCCAGTACTTC. Encoded protein: CASMSAGALRETQYF.

This sequence joins TRBV5-4 and TRBJ2-7, with a possible D match to TRBD1 (6 bases). The CDR3 has 15 residues. Trimming took 0 bases from V and 4 from J, leaving 14 bases between them. CDR1 and CDR2 from the germline V gene are SGHNT and YYREEE (reference sequence). Here the CDR3 DNA reads TGTGCCAGCAGCTTGGCGCCAGGACAGAGGTACGAGCAGTACTTC. This codes for CASSLAPGQRYEQYF.

The gene calls are TRBV7-9 and TRBJ1-1, with D unresolved. Per germline, CDR1 SEHNR and CDR2 FQNEAQ (reference sequence). The CDR3 sequence is 12 residues long. The germline V and J ends were trimmed by 4 bases and 4 bases, with 7 bases remaining between them. The CDR3 reads CASSSSLTEAFF. CDR3 DNA: TGTGCCAGCAGCTCCAGTCTCACTGAAGCTTTCTTT.

The chain joins TRBV7-6 to TRBJ2-3; D gene uncertain. The germline CDR1 and CDR2 sequences are SGHVS and FNYEAQ. CDR3 length equals 15 residues. V was clipped by 0 bases and J by 0 bases, with 7 bases between them. CDR3 in amino acids: CASSLALTSTDTQYF. The CDR3 nucleotides are TGTGCCAGCAGCTTAGCGCTGACTAGCACAGATACGCAGTATTTT.

Turning to this clone: The junction differs from germline at one of its ends, possibly a read error. V gene TRBV7-7 combines with J gene TRBJ2-3; D remains ambiguous. Germline V gene data show CDR1 as SSHAT and CDR2 as FNYEAQ (reference sequence). The CDR3 consists of 13 residues. The CDR3 sequence is CASSLGRLDTQYF. The CDR3, as DNA: TGTGCTAGCAGCTTAGGTAGATTGGATACGCAGTATTTT.